Each of the 5 T cell receptor beta chains below was sequenced from the same sample in a study of T cell changes during pregnancy in multiple sclerosis. Clones were sequenced by immunoSEQ multiplex PCR, and TCRdb holds only the in-frame ones, with some missing. This sample yields 30,000 to 45,000 clones, of which roughly 91% are seen a single time; 0.47% belongs to the top ten. Material: CD4+ T cells from peripheral blood mononuclear cells, obtained in the second trimester of pregnancy. These receptors originate from a female donor in good health, enrolled as a control in a pregnancy study.

V and J are TRBV7-3 and TRBJ2-1; TRBD1 agrees at 7 bases. This CDR3 has 15 amino acids. V trimming: 5 bases; J trimming: 0 bases; junction bases outside the gene matches: 4. The germline V gene has CDR1 SGHTA and CDR2 FQGTGA. CDR3 region: CASSQDRSSYNEQFF. The DNA for the CDR3 is TGTGCCAGCAGCCAGGACAGGAGCTCCTACAATGAGCAGTTCTTC. Drawing the rest from reference TRBV7-3 and TRBJ2-1, the complete variable domain is GAGVSQTPSNKVTEKGKYVELRCDPISGHTALYWYRQSLGQGPEFLIYFQGTGAADDSGLPNDRFFAVRPEGSVSTLKIQRTERGDSAVYLCASSQDRSSYNEQFFGPGTRLTVL.

The rearrangement links TRBV2 to TRBJ2-7; 10 bases map to TRBD2. From germline, CDR1 is SNHLY and CDR2 FYNNEI. Trimming cost V 3 bases and J 4 bases; bases outside gene matches: 9. This CDR3 spans 16 amino acids. The CDR3 sequence: CASSDPPTSGVYEQYF. The DNA for the CDR3 is TGTGCCAGCAGTGACCCGCCTACTAGCGGGGTATACGAGCAGTACTTC. The full variable domain, rest sourced from reference TRBV2 and TRBJ2-7, is EPEVTQTPSHQVTQMGQEVILRCVPISNHLYFYWYRQILGQKVEFLVSFYNNEISEKSEIFDDQFSVERPDGSNFTLKIRSTKLEDSAMYFCASSDPPTSGVYEQYFGPGTRLTVT.

The V call is TRBV25-1, the J call TRBJ1-1, with unresolved D. The CDR3 spans 13 residues. V was cut by 2 bases and J by 6 bases, with 10 bases left in between. Germline V gives CDR1 MGHDK, CDR2 SYGVNS. DNA for the CDR3: TGTGCCAGCAGTGAAGCCGGGTGGGCTGAAGCTTTCTTT. This gives the protein CASSEAGWAEAFF.

This chain uses TRBV18 with TRBJ1-2; weak D call: TRBD1 (5 bases). The CDR3 extends over 12 amino acids. Germline V lookup: CDR1 KGHSH, CDR2 LQKENI. Trimming removed 5 bases at V and 8 bases at J, with 12 bases between. The CDR3 nucleotides read TGTGCCAGCTCAACCCTTGGGGGGGGCTACACCTTC. Its translation is CASSTLGGGYTF.

The chain couples TRBV28 to TRBJ2-7; 12 nucleotides agree with TRBD1. The CDR3 has 16 amino acids. Germline CDR1 MDHEN, CDR2 SYDVKM. With 6 bases clipped from V and 8 bases from J, the junction kept 14 bases outside the gene matches. CDR3 protein: CASSEGTGGSLLKQYF. The CDR3 bases are TGTGCCAGCAGCGAAGGGACAGGGGGCTCCCTCCTGAAGCAGTACTTC.